A single T cell receptor beta chain is shown here with its context. Antigen unknown. The sequenced fragment ends 3 residues before the CDR3 boundary, so the rest is inferred from the germline J gene. Sequencing was performed with immunoSEQ multiplex PCR; in TCRdb, only in-frame clones are kept and a portion is missing. The data show some 28,000 clones, and the top ten clones hold around a sixth. V dropped 5 bases and J dropped 7; count of bases not matched to a gene: 7. Germline V gene lookup returns CDR1 SNHLY and CDR2 FYNNEI. The length of the CDR3 is 15 residues. The record originates from a study of T cells in women clearing cervical HPV infection. Points from the study as a whole: T-cell numbers per sample were unknown and may explain richness differences.

The sequenced sample was blood buffy coat. V usage is TRBV2 and J usage is TRBJ2-1; TRBD2 aligns across 11 bases. This clonotype was obtained from a woman between 18 and 69 years old with a cervical HPV16 infection that either progressed to CIN3+ or cleared (not recorded which). CDR3 amino acids: CASSKYTSGSNEQFF. Partial CDR3 DNA: TGTGCCAGCAGTAAATATACTAGCGGGAGTAATGAG.